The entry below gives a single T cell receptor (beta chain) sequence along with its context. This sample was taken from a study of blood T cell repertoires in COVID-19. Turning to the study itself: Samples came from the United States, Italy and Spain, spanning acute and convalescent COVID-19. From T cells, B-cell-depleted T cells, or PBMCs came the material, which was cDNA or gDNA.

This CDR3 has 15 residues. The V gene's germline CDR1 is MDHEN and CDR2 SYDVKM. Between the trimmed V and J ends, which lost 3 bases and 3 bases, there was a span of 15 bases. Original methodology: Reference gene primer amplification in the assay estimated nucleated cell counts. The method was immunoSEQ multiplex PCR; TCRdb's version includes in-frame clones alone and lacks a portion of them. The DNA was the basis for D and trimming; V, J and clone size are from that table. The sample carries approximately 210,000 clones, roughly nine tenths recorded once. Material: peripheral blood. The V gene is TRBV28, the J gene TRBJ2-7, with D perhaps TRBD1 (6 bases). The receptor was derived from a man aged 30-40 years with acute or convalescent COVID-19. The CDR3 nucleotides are TGTGCCAGCAGTTTTCGGGACACCTCTTACTACGAGCAGTACTTC. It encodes CASSFRDTSYYEQYF.